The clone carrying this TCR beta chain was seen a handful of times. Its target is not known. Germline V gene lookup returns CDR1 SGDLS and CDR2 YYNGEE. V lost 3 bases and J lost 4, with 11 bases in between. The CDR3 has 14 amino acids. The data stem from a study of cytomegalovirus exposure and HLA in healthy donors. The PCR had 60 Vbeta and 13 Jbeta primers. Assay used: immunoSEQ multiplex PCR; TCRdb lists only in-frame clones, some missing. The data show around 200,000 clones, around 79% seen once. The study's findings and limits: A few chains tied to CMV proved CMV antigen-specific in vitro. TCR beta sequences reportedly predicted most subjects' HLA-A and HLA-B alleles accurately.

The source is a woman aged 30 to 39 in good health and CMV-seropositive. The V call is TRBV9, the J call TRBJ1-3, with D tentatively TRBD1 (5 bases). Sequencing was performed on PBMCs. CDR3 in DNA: TGTGCCAGCAGCGCCCAGGGTCCAGGAAACACCATATATTTT. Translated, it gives CASSAQGPGNTIYF.